The 16 T cell receptor beta chains in this list originate from one sample, sequenced in a study of cytomegalovirus exposure and HLA in healthy donors. Measured with immunoSEQ multiplex PCR; TCRdb has only the in-frame clones, and not every one. The table includes about 55,000 clones, 80% to 95% detected once. The sample comprised PBMCs. The receptor set was obtained from a man younger than 30 in good health and CMV-seronegative.

This clone was picked up a small number of times. The CDR3 here is CAWNRGRKTQYF. In DNA form, the CDR3 reads TGTGCCTGGAACAGGGGTAGGAAGACCCAGTACTTC. The V gene is TRBV30, the J gene TRBJ2-5, with TRBD1 matching over 7 bases. The CDR3 contains 12 residues. Germline CDR1 GTSNPN, CDR2 SVGIG (reference sequence). V shed 4 bases and J 6 bases; nucleotides not matched to a gene: 5.

V gene TRBV5-1 combines with J gene TRBJ1-3; TRBD1 is a possible D gene (5 bases). CDR3 size: 12 residues. Trimming removed 3 bases at V and 11 bases at J, with 12 bases between. From germline, CDR1 is SGHRS and CDR2 YFSETQ. CDR3 sequence reads: CASSSPGGSIYF. The CDR3, as DNA: TGCGCCAGCAGCTCACCGGGGGGGTCCATATATTTT.

The chain has TRBV10-2 and TRBJ2-2, with D unclear. Germline CDR1 and CDR2: WSHSY and SAAADI. This CDR3 has 14 residues. V lost 4 bases to trimming and J lost 7 bases, with 13 bases between them. The CDR3 here is CASSGLTPGGELFF. The CDR3 DNA is TGCGCCAGCAGTGGACTGACTCCGGGCGGGGAGCTGTTTTTT.

The chain recombines TRBV11-2 with TRBJ2-1; 10 nucleotides agree with TRBD2. Germline V gene data show CDR1 as SGHAT and CDR2 as FQNNGV. Trimming cost V 3 bases and J 2 bases; bases outside gene matches: 4. This CDR3 comprises 16 residues. The CDR3 coding sequence is TGTGCCAGCAGCTTGGCCCTAGCGGGAGCCTACAATGAGCAGTTCTTC. Translation: CASSLALAGAYNEQFF.

This rearrangement joins TRBV5-6 to TRBJ2-1; TRBD2 aligns across 9 bases. The germline CDR1 and CDR2 sequences are SGHDT and YYEEEE. V lost 4 bases, J lost 6 bases, and 11 bases stayed unmatched. CDR3 length: 16 amino acids. The CDR3 sequence: CASSVPGLAVSNEQFF. The CDR3 DNA sequence: TGTGCCAGCAGCGTACCGGGACTAGCAGTTAGCAATGAGCAGTTCTTC.

This clone has a handful of counts. The chain uses TRBV2 and TRBJ2-7; possibly TRBD1 for D (6 bases). Trimming shortened V by 4 bases and J by 4 bases, and 8 bases separated the two germline ends. The CDR3 length is 12 residues. CDR1 and CDR2 from the germline V gene are SNHLY and FYNNEI. CDR3 protein: CASSVQGYEQYF. The CDR3 region has the DNA TGTGCCAGCAGTGTGCAGGGGTACGAGCAGTACTTC. The full variable domain, with the rest looked up from reference TRBV2 and TRBJ2-7, is EPEVTQTPSHQVTQMGQEVILRCVPISNHLYFYWYRQILGQKVEFLVSFYNNEISEKSEIFDDQFSVERPDGSNFTLKIRSTKLEDSAMYFCASSVQGYEQYFGPGTRLTVT.

The chain links TRBV19 to TRBJ1-1; no clear D gene. CDR1 is LNHDA, CDR2 SQIVND, per germline (reference sequence). Trimming shortened V by 3 bases and J by 0 bases, and 14 bases separated the two germline ends. CDR3 length: 16 residues. The CDR3 reads CASSISDTPLNTEAFF. As DNA, the CDR3 is TGTGCCAGTAGTATCTCCGACACCCCTTTGAACACTGAAGCTTTCTTT.

The chain employs TRBV5-5 and TRBJ2-6; D might be TRBD1 (5 bases). The CDR3 is 14 residues long. Per the germline V gene, CDR1 is SGHKS and CDR2 is YYEKEE (reference sequence). The V end lost 5 bases, the J end lost 1 base, and 7 bases lay between the germline ends. The CDR3, as DNA: TGTGCCAGCAGTTCAGGGTCTGGGGCCAACGTCCTGACTTTC. This sequence encodes CASSSGSGANVLTF.

This chain joins TRBV7-2 and TRBJ2-7, with 7 bases identical to TRBD2. The CDR3 contains 14 residues. V shed 3 bases and J 6 bases; nucleotides not matched to a gene: 8. Per germline, CDR1 SGHTA and CDR2 FQGNSA. The CDR3 DNA follows: TGTGCCAGCAGCTTGGGTTTCTGGGGGGGCGAGCAGTACTTC. This encodes CASSLGFWGGEQYF.

This chain uses TRBV18 with TRBJ1-2; no reliable D call. V was shortened by 6 bases and J by 1 base, with 15 bases between the two germline ends. The CDR3 has 15 amino acids. From germline, CDR1 is KGHSH and CDR2 LQKENI. CDR3 protein: CASSQGGRFNYGYTF. CDR3 nucleotides: TGTGCCAGCTCTCAAGGAGGCAGGTTTAACTATGGCTACACCTTC.

The gene calls are TRBV28 and TRBJ1-5; maybe TRBD1 (6 bases). The V and J ends lost 5 bases and 9 bases respectively, with 14 bases between them. From germline, CDR1 is MDHEN and CDR2 SYDVKM. This CDR3 has 13 amino acids. CDR3 in DNA: TGTGCCAGCAGTCTCACAGGGTCTGCGCCCCAGCATTTT. It yields the protein CASSLTGSAPQHF.

The V and J genes are TRBV2 and TRBJ2-5; a possible D gene is TRBD2 (6 bases). CDR1 SNHLY and CDR2 FYNNEI come from the germline V gene. Trimming removed 5 bases from V and 1 base from J, with 14 bases in between. CDR3 size: 15 residues. The CDR3 here is CASSNRGASQETQYF. The CDR3 coding sequence is TGTGCCAGCAGTAACCGCGGGGCGTCCCAAGAGACCCAGTACTTC.

The chain is built from TRBV2 and TRBJ1-5, with D possibly being TRBD1 (5 bases). CDR1 is SNHLY and CDR2 is FYNNEI in the germline V gene. The CDR3 contains 15 residues. V dropped 6 bases and J dropped 0 bases, with 12 bases sitting between them. The CDR3 spells CASSKDRFSNQPQHF. CDR3 DNA sequence: TGTGCCAGCAGCAAAGACAGATTTAGCAATCAGCCCCAGCATTTT.

The chain links TRBV7-8 to TRBJ1-3; D is undetermined. In germline, CDR1 is SGHVS, CDR2 FQNEAQ. Trimming pared 6 bases from V and 0 bases from J, leaving 12 bases between. CDR3 length: 15 amino acids. CDR3 protein: CASRLGRASGNTIYF. CDR3 nucleotide sequence: TGTGCCAGCAGACTCGGTAGAGCCTCTGGAAACACCATATATTTT.

In DNA form, the CDR3 reads TGCAGCGTCGCAGGGAACGCTAATGAAAAACTGTTTTTT. Encoded protein: CSVAGNANEKLFF. This sequence joins TRBV29-1 and TRBJ1-4, with a possible D match to TRBD1 (5 bases). The V and J ends lost 6 bases and 3 bases respectively, with 11 bases between them. The CDR3 covers 13 residues. Per the germline V gene, CDR1 is SQVTM and CDR2 is ANQGSEA.

The genes are TRBV7-9 and TRBJ2-1; 7 bases agree with TRBD2. V lost 1 base, J lost 5 bases, and 5 bases stayed unmatched. The CDR3 totals 15 residues. Germline V CDR1 and CDR2: SEHNR, FQNEAQ (reference sequence). CDR3 protein: CASSLGLAENNEQFF. CDR3 in DNA: TGTGCCAGCAGCTTAGGGCTAGCGGAAAACAATGAGCAGTTCTTC. Filled out from reference TRBV7-9 and TRBJ2-1, the complete variable domain reads DTGVSQNPRHKITKRGQNVTFRCDPISEHNRLYWYRQTLGQGPEFLTYFQNEAQLEKSRLLSDRFSAERPKGSFSTLEIQRTEQGDSAMYLCASSLGLAENNEQFFGPGTRLTVL.